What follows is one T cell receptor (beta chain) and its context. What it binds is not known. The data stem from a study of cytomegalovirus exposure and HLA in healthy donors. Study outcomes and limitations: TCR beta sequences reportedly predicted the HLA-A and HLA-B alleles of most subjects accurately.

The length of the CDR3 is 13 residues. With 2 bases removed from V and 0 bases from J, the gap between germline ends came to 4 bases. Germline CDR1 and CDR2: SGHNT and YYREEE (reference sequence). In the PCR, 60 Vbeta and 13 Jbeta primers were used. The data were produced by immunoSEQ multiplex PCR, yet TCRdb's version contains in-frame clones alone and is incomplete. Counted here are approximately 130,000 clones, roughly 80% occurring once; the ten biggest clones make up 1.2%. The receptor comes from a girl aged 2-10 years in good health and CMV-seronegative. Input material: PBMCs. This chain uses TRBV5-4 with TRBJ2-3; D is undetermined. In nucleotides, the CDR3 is TGTGCCAGCAGCTTCTCTAGCACAGATACGCAGTATTTT. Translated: CASSFSSTDTQYF.